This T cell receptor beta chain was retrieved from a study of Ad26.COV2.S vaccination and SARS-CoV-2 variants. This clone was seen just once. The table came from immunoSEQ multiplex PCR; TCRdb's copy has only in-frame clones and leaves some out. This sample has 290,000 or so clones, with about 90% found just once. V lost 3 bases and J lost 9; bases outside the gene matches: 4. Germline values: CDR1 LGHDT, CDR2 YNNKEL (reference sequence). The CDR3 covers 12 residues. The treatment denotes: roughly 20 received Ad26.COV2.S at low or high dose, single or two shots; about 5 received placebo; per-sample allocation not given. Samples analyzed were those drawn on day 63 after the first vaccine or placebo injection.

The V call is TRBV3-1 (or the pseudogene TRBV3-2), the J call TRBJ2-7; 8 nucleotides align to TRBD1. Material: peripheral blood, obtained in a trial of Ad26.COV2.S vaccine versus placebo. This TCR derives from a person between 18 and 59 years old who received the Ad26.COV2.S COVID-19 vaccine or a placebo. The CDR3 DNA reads TGTGCCAGCAGCCAGGACAGGGTCGGGCAGTACTTC. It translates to CASSQDRVGQYF.